This is a list of T cell receptor beta chains from one sample in a study of blood T cell repertoires in COVID-19. Sequencing was performed with immunoSEQ multiplex PCR; in TCRdb, only in-frame clones are kept and a portion is missing. The repertoire holds 250,000 to 300,000 clones, with approximately 86% as singletons. Sequencing was done on a sample of peripheral blood. All receptors come from a woman aged 60 to 75 with COVID-19, enrolled during active disease. Both conserved end residues are part of each CDR3. D genes are given only for firm matches. Only part of the rows carry a size: once, few, many, or a class if the clone is expanded.

J,size,D,V,DNA,CDR3
TRBJ2-2,NA,NA,TRBV30,TGTGCCTGGAGTCTCGACACTAGCTCTGGCGGGGAGCTGTTTTTT,CAWSLDTSSGGELFF
TRBJ2-1,NA,TRBD2,TRBV19,TGTGCCAGTAGTATACTCGGGAGGACTAGCGGCGACAATGAGCAGTTCTTC,CASSILGRTSGDNEQFF
TRBJ2-4,NA,NA,TRBV12-3/TRBV12-4,TGTGCCAGCAGCCAAACCGGGACACCTCAGTACTTC,CASSQTGTPQYF
TRBJ1-3,NA,NA,TRBV29-1,TGCAGCGTTCTTTCGGGGTTTGGTTCTGGAAACACCATATATTTT,CSVLSGFGSGNTIYF
TRBJ1-3,NA,NA,TRBV6-5,TGTGCCAGCAGTTATAGGGGGAATCCTGGAAACACCATATATTTT,CASSYRGNPGNTIYF
TRBJ2-1,NA,TRBD2,TRBV2,TGTGCCAGCAGCCGAAATTCTGGGACTAGCGGTTACAATGAGCAGTTCTTC,CASSRNSGTSGYNEQFF
TRBJ2-7,NA,TRBD1,TRBV7-9,TGTGCCAGCAGCGGCGAGGACAGGGTCGGGGACGAGCAGTACTTC,CASSGEDRVGDEQYF
TRBJ1-2,NA,TRBD1,TRBV7-2,TGTGCCAGCAGCTTAGCGACAGGGGTGGCCTATGGCTACACCTTC,CASSLATGVAYGYTF
TRBJ2-4,NA,NA,TRBV3-1/TRBV3-2,TGTGCCAGCAGCCAGGCCCCTACAGTAGCCAAAAACATTCAGTACTTC,CASSQAPTVAKNIQYF
TRBJ1-1,NA,NA,TRBV5-1,TGCGCCAGCAGCTTGGCTTCAGGGCTTGAAGCTTTCTTT,CASSLASGLEAFF
TRBJ1-1,NA,NA,TRBV28,TGTGCCAGCAGTCCATTTCAAGGGGGGAACACTGAAGCTTTCTTT,CASSPFQGGNTEAFF
TRBJ2-5,NA,NA,TRBV5-1,TGCGCCAGCAGCGAAGCGGTGGTTGGGGAGACCCAGTACTTC,CASSEAVVGETQYF
TRBJ2-4,few,NA,TRBV28,TGTGCCAGCAGTCTGGCCGGGAAGCGCGGGGACATTCAGTACTTC,CASSLAGKRGDIQYF
TRBJ2-1,NA,TRBD2,TRBV2,TGTGCCAGCAGACCAGCGGGACTAAGCTCCTACAATGAGCAGTTCTTC,CASRPAGLSSYNEQFF
TRBJ2-5,NA,TRBD1,TRBV7-6,TGTGCCAGCAGCTTGCTCGGACAGGGGGAAGAGACCCAGTACTTC,CASSLLGQGEETQYF
TRBJ1-2,NA,TRBD1,TRBV4-1,TGCGCCAGCAGCCAAACACCCCCCTTCCGATCTCAGGGGGCCGGAGGCTACACCTTC,CASSQTPPFRSQGAGGYTF
TRBJ2-1,NA,NA,TRBV5-4,TGTGCCAGCAGCCCCGGCGGGCGGGGCGTCTACAATGAGCAGTTCTTC,CASSPGGRGVYNEQFF
TRBJ2-1,few,TRBD2,TRBV27,TGTGCCAGCAGTATACCTTGGACTAGCGGCGCCTACAATGAGCAGTTCTTC,CASSIPWTSGAYNEQFF
TRBJ2-3,NA,NA,TRBV6-2/TRBV6-3,TGTGCCAGCAGTTCCTACTTGGGAGAGATAACAGATACGCAGTATTTT,CASSSYLGEITDTQYF
TRBJ2-4,NA,TRBD2,TRBV4-3,TGCGCCAGCAGCCAGGGCCGTGGTCTAGCGGGAGGGAACATTCAGTACTTC,CASSQGRGLAGGNIQYF
TRBJ1-1,NA,NA,TRBV11-1,TGTGCCAGCAGCTCAGAACGGGGGACTGAAGCTTTCTTT,CASSSERGTEAFF
TRBJ2-3,NA,NA,TRBV5-4,TGTGCCAGCGGGTCCGAGACTTATACAGATACGCAGTATTTT,CASGSETYTDTQYF